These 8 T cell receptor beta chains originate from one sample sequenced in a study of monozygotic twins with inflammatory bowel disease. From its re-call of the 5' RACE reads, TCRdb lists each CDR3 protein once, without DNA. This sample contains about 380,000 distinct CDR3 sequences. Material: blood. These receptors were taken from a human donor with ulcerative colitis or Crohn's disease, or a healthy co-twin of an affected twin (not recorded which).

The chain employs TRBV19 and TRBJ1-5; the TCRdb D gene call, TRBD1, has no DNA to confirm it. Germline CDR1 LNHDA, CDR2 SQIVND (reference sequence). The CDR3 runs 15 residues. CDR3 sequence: CASSIGTIGYQPQHF.

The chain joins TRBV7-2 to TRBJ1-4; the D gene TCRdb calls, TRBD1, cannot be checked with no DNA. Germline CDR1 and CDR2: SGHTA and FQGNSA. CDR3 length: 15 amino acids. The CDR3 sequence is CASSLEGGPTEKLFF.

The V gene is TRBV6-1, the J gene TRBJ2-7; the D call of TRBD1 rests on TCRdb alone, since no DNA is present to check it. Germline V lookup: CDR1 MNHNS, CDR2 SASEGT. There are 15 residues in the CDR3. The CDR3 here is CASSADRGESYEQYF.

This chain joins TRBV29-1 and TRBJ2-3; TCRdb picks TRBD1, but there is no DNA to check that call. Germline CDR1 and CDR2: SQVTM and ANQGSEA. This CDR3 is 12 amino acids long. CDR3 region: CSVEAGVSTQYF.

CDR3 sequence reads: CASSLLGLERTGVNTEAFF. The chain joins TRBV5-1 to TRBJ1-1; TCRdb picks TRBD1, but there is no DNA to check that call. Germline CDR1 reads SGHRS; CDR2 reads YFSETQ. This CDR3 comprises 19 residues.

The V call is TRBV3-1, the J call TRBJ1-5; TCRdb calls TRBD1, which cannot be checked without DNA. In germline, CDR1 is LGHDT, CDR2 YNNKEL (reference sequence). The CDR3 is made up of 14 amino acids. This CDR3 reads CASSQSTGPQPQHF.

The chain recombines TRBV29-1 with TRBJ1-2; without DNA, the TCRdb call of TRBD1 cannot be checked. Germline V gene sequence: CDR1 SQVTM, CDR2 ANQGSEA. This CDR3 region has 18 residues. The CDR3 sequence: CSVPGYRGRPGPLYGYTF.

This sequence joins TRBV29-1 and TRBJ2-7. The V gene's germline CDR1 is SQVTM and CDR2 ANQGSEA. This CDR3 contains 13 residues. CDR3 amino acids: CSVYGRATYEQYF.